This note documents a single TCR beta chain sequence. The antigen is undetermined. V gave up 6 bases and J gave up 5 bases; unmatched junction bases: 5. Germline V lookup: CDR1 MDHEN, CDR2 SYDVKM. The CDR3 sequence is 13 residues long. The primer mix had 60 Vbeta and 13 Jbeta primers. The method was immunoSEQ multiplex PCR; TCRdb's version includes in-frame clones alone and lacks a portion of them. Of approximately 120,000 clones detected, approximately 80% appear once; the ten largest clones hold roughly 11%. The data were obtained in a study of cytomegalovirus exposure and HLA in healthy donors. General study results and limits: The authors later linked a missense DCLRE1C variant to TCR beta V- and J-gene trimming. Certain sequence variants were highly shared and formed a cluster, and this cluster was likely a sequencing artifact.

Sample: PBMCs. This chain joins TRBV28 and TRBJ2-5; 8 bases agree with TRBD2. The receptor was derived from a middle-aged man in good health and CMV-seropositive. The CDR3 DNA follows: TGTGCCAGCAGCCGGGGACTAGGTGAGACCCAGTACTTC. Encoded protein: CASSRGLGETQYF. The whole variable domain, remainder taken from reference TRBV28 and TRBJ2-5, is DVKVTQSSRYLVKRTGEKVFLECVQDMDHENMFWYRQDPGLGLRLIYFSYDVKMKEKGDIPEGYSVSREKKERFSLILESASTNQTSMYLCASSRGLGETQYFGPGTRLLVL.